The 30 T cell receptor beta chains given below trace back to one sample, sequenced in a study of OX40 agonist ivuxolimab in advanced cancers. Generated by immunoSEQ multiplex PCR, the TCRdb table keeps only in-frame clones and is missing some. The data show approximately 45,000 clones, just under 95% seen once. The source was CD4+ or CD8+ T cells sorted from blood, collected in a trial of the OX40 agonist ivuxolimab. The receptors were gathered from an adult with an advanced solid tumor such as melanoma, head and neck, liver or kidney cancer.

CDR3 region: CASSLESGVYTEAFF. As DNA, the CDR3 is TGCGCCAGCAGCTTGGAATCCGGGGTGTACACTGAAGCTTTCTTT. The chain recombines TRBV5-1 with TRBJ1-1; D gene ambiguous. CDR1 and CDR2 from the germline V gene are SGHRS and YFSETQ. V was trimmed by 0 bases and J by 3 bases, leaving 12 bases between them. This CDR3 contains 15 residues.

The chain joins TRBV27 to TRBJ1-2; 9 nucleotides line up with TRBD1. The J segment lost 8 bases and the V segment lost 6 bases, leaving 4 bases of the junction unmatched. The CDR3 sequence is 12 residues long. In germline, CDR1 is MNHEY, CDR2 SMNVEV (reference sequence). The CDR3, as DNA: TGTGCCAGCAGAACAGGGGGCTGGGGCTACACCTTC. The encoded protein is CASRTGGWGYTF.

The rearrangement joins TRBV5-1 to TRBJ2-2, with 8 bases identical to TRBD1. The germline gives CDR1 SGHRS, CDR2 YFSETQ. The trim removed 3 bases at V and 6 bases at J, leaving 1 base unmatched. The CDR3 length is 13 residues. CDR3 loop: CASSSTGAGELFF. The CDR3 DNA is TGCGCCAGCAGCTCGACAGGGGCCGGGGAGCTGTTTTTT.

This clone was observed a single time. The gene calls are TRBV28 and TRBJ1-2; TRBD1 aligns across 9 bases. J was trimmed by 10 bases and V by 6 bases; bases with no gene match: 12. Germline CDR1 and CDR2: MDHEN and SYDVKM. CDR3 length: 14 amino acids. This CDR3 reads CASSYPYRGPVYTF. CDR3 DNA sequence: TGTGCCAGCAGCTACCCCTACAGGGGGCCTGTCTACACCTTC.

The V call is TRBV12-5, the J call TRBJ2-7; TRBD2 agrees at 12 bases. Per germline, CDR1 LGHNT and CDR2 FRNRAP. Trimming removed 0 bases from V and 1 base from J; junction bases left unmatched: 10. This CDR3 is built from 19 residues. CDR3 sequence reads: CASGLVLQTSGGKSYEQYF. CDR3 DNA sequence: TGTGCTAGTGGTTTGGTACTCCAGACTAGCGGGGGCAAGTCCTACGAGCAGTACTTC.

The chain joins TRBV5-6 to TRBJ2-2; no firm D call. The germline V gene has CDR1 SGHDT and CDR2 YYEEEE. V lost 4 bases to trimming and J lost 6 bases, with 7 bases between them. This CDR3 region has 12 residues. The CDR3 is CASSPGSGELFF. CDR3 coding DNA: TGTGCCAGCAGCCCGGGTTCCGGGGAGCTGTTTTTT.

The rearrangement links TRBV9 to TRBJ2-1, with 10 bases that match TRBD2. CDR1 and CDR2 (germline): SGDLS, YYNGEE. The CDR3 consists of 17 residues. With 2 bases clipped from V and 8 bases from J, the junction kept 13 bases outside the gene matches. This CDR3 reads CASSVGSLAGVGYEQFF. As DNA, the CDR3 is TGTGCCAGCAGCGTGGGATCCCTAGCGGGAGTGGGGTATGAGCAGTTCTTC.

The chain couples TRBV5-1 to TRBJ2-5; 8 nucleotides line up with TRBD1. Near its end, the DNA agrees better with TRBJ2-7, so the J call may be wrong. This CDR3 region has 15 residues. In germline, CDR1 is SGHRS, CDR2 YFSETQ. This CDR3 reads CASSRDRSLSYEQYF. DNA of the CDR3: TGCGCCAGCAGCAGGGACAGGTCCCTTTCCTACGAGCAGTACTTC.

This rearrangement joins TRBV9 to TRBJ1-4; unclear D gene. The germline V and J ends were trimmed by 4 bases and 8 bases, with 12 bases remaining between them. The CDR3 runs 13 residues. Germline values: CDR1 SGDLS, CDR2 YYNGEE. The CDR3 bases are TGTGCCAGCAGCCCCCGGGGAGGGGAAAAACTGTTTTTT. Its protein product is CASSPRGGEKLFF.

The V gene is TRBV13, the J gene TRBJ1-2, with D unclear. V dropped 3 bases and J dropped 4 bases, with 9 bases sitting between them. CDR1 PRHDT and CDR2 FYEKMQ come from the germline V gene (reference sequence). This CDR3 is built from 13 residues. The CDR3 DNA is TGTGCCAGCAGCTTGGGCAGTTTCTATGGCTACACCTTC. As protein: CASSLGSFYGYTF.

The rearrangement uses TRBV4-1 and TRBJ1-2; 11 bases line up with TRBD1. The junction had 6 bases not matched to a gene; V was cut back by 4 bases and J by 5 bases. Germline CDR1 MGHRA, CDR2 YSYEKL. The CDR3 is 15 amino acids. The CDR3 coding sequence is TGCGCCAGCAGCCCGGACAGGGGGCAATCATATGGCTACACCTTC. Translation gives CASSPDRGQSYGYTF.

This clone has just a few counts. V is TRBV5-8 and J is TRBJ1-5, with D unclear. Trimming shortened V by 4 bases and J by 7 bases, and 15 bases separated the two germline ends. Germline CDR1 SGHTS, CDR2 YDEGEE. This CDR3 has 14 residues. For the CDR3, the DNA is TGTGCCAGCAGCCCGGATCTAGGAGGCCAGCCCCAGCATTTT. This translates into CASSPDLGGQPQHF. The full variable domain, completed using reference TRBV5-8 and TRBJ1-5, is EAGVTQSPTHLIKTRGQQATLRCSPISGHTSVYWYQQALGLGLQFLLWYDEGEERNRGNFPPRFSGRQFPNYSSELNVNALELEDSALYLCASSPDLGGQPQHFGDGTRLSIL.

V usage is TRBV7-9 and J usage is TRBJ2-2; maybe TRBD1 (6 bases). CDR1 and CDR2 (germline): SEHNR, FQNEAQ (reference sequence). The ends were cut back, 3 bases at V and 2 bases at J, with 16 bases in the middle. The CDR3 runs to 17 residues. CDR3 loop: CASSLGYRDINTGELFF. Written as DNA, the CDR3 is TGTGCCAGCAGCTTGGGATACCGGGACATTAACACCGGGGAGCTGTTTTTT.

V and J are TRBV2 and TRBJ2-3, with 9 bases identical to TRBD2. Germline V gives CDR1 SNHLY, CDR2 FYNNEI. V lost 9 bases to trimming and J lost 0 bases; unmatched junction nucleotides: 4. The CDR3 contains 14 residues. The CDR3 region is CASTSGFSTDTQYF. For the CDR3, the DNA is TGTGCCAGTACTAGCGGGTTTAGCACAGATACGCAGTATTTT.

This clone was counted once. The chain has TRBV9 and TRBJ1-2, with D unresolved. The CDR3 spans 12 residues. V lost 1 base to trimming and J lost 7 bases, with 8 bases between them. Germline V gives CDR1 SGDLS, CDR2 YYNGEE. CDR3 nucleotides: TGTGCCAGCAGCGTAATTTCAAGTGGCTACACCTTC. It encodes CASSVISSGYTF.

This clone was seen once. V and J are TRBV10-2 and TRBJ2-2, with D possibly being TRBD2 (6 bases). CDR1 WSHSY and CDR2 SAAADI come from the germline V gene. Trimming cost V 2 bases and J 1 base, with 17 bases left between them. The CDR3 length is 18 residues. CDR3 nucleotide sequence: TGCGCCAGCAGTGAGCTTGGGACGGCGGGAAGGAACACCGGGGAGCTGTTTTTT. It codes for CASSELGTAGRNTGELFF.

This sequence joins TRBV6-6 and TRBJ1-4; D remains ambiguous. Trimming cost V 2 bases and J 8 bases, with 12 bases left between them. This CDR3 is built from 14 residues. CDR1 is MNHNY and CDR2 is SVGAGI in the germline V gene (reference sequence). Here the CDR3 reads CASSYVRGGEKLFF. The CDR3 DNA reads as TGTGCCAGCAGTTACGTGAGAGGAGGGGAAAAACTGTTTTTT.

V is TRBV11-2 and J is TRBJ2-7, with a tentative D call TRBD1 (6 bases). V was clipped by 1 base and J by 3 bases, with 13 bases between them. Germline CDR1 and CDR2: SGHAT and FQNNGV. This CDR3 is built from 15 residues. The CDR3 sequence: CASSLVTGSDYEQYF. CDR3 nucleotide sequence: TGTGCCAGCAGCTTAGTCACAGGGTCAGACTACGAGCAGTACTTC.

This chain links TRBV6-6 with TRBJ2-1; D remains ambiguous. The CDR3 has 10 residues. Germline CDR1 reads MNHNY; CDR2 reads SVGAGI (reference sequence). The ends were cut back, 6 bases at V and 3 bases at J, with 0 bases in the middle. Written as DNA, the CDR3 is TGTGCCAGCAGCTACAATGAGCAGTTCTTC. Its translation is CASSYNEQFF.

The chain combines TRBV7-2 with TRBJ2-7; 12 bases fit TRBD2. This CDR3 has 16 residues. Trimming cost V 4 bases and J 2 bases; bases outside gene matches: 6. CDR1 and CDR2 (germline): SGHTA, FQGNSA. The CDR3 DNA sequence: TGTGCCAGCAGCTCCGGGACTAGCGGGCCAGCCTACGAGCAGTACTTC. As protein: CASSSGTSGPAYEQYF.

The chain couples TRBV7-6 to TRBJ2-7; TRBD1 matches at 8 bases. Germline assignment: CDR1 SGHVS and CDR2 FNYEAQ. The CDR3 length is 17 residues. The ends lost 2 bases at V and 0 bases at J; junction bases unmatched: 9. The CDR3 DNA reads TGTGCCAGCAGCTTAAGGTTATCGGGACAGGCCTCCTACGAGCAGTACTTC. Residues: CASSLRLSGQASYEQYF.

The CDR3 DNA reads as TGTGCCAGCAGCTTCAGGGACACTGAAGCTTTCTTT. Encoded protein: CASSFRDTEAFF. V usage is TRBV7-9 and J usage is TRBJ1-1, with a tentative D call TRBD1 (5 bases). Trimming stripped 3 bases from V and 3 bases from J, with 5 bases between. This CDR3 has 12 residues. CDR1 is SEHNR, CDR2 FQNEAQ, per germline (reference sequence).

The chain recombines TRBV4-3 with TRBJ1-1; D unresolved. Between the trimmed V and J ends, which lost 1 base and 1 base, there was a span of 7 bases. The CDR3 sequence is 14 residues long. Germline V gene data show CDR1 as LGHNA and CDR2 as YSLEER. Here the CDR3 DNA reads TGCGCCAGCAGCCAAGCGCCGGGGAACACTGAAGCTTTCTTT. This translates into CASSQAPGNTEAFF.

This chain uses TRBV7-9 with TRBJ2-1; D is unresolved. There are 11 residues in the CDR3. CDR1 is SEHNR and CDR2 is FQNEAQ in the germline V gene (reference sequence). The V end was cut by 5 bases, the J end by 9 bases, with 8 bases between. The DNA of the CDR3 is TGTGCCAGCAGCCCGGTCGGTGAGCAGTTCTTC. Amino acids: CASSPVGEQFF. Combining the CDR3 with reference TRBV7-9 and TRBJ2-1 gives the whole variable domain DTGVSQNPRHKITKRGQNVTFRCDPISEHNRLYWYRQTLGQGPEFLTYFQNEAQLEKSRLLSDRFSAERPKGSFSTLEIQRTEQGDSAMYLCASSPVGEQFFGPGTRLTVL.

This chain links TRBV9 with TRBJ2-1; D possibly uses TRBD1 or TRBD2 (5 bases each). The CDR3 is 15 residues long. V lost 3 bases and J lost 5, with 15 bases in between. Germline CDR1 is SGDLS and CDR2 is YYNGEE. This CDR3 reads CASSALTGTHNEQFF. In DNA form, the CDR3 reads TGTGCCAGCAGCGCACTAACCGGGACCCACAATGAGCAGTTCTTC.

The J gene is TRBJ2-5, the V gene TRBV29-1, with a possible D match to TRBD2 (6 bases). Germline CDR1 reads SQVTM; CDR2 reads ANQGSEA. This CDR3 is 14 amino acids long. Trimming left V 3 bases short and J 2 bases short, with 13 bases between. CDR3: CSVEGGAGQETQYF. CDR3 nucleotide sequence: TGCAGCGTTGAGGGGGGAGCCGGACAAGAGACCCAGTACTTC.

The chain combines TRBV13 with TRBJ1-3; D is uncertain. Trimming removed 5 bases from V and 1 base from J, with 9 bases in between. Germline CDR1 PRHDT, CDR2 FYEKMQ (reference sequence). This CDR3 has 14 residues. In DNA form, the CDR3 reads TGTGCCAGCAGCCTCCCGGGATCTGGAAACACCATATATTTT. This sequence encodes CASSLPGSGNTIYF.

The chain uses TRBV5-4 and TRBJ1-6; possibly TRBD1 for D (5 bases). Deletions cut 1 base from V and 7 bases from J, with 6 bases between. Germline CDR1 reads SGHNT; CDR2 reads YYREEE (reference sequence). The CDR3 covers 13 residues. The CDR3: CASSLSGNSPLHF. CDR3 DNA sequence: TGTGCCAGCAGCTTGTCAGGGAATTCACCCCTCCACTTT.

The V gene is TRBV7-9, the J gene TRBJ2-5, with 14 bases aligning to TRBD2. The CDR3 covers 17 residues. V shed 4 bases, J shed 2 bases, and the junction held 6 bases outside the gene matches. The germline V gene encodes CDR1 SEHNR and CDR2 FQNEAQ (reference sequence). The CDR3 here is CASSSGLAGELQETQYF. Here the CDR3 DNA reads TGTGCCAGCAGCTCGGGACTAGCGGGAGAGTTACAAGAGACCCAGTACTTC.

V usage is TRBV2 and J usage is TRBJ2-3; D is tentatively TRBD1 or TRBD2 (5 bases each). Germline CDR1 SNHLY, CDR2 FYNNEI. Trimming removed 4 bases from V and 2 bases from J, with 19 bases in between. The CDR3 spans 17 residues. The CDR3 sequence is CASSGPGTSTPTDTQYF. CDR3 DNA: TGTGCCAGCAGTGGACCGGGGACCAGCACCCCCACAGATACGCAGTATTTT.